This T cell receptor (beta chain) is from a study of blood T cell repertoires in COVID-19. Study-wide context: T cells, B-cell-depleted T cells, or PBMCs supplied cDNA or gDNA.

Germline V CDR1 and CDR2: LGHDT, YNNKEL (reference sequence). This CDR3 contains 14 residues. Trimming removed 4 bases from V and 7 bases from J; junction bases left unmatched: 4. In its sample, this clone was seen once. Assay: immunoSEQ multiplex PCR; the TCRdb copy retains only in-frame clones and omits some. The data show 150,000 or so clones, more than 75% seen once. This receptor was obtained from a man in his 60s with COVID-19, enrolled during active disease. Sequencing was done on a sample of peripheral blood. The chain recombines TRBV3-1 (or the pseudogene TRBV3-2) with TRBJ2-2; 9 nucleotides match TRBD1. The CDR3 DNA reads TGTGCCAGCAGCCGGGGGACAGGGAACGGGGAGCTGTTTTTT. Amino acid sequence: CASSRGTGNGELFF.